This TCR beta chain came from a study of CD8 T cells in ankylosing spondylitis. Study-wide results and caveats: Within ankylosing spondylitis blood, a TCR beta motif made up of under 10 highly homologous variants appeared to be characteristic.

V shed 3 bases, J shed 1 base, and the junction held 8 bases outside the gene matches. The CDR3 length is 17 residues. CDR1 and CDR2 from the germline V gene are LGHDT and YNNKEL (reference sequence). This clonotype was counted many times. Antigen: not known. TCRdb called the 5' RACE reads again in MiXCR, with one record for every CDR3 protein. Of 200,000 to 250,000 distinct CDR3 sequences in the sample, around 6.6% were seen once. The material sequenced was blood, either unsorted or a sorted T cell fraction (not recorded which). V is TRBV3-1 and J is TRBJ2-2, with 7 bases aligning to TRBD1. This receptor was taken from a male donor with ankylosing spondylitis. CDR3 nucleotide sequence: TGTGCCAGCAGCCACACCTCATGGGACAGGAACACCGGGGAGCTGTTTTTT. Protein: CASSHTSWDRNTGELFF.